The clone carrying this T cell receptor (beta chain) was seen many times. Individual cDNA molecules received unique molecular identifiers. Via MiXCR, TCRdb re-called the 5' RACE reads, giving one row per CDR3 protein. Here the sample spans tens of thousands of distinct CDR3 sequences, approximately 8% being singletons. This sample was taken from a study of early T cells in non-severe SARS-CoV-2 infection. J lost 6 bases, V lost 6 bases, and 7 bases had no gene match. Looked up from germline, CDR1 is MNHEY and CDR2 is SVGAGI. This CDR3 is 14 amino acids long. J is TRBJ2-7 and V is TRBV6-5; 11 nucleotides agree with TRBD1. The material sequenced was whole blood. This receptor was taken from an adult who was a healthcare worker with PCR-confirmed SARS-CoV-2 infection or an uninfected control (not recorded which). The CDR3 nucleotides are TGTGCCAGCAGCCCGGACAGGGGGCTTACCGAGCAGTACTTC. Its translation is CASSPDRGLTEQYF.